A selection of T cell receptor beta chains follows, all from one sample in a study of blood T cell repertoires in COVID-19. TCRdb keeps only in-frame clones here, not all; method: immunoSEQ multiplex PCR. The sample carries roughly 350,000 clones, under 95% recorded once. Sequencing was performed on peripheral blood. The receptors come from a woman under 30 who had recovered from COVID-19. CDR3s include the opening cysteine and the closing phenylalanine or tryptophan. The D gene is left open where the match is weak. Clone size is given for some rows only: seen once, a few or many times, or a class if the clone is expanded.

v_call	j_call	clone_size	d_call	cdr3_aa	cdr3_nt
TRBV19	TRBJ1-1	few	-	CASTPQGNTEAFF	TGTGCCAGTACCCCTCAGGGGAACACTGAAGCTTTCTTT
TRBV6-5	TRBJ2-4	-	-	CASSHLLWENIQYF	TGTGCCAGCAGTCACCTCCTGTGGGAGAACATTCAGTACTTC
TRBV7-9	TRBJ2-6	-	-	CASPRDSLSGANVLTF	TGTGCCAGCCCGCGGGACAGCCTCTCTGGGGCCAACGTCCTGACTTTC
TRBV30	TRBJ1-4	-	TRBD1	CAWEPGTGDEKLFF	TGTGCCTGGGAGCCCGGGACAGGGGATGAAAAACTGTTTTTT
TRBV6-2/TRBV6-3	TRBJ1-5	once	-	CASSYSKPSFRGNQPQHF	TGTGCCAGCAGTTACTCGAAGCCCAGTTTCCGGGGCAATCAGCCCCAGCATTTT
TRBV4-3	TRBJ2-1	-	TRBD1	CASSQGGYRGRRDNEQFF	TGCGCCAGCAGCCAAGGGGGATACAGGGGGCGCAGAGACAATGAGCAGTTCTTC
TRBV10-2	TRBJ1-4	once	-	CASSRNEKLFF	TGCGCCAGCAGTCGGAATGAAAAACTGTTTTTT
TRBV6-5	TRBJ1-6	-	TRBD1	CASSLTGNDSPLHF	TGTGCCAGCAGTCTGACAGGGAATGATTCACCCCTCCACTTT
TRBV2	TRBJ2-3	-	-	CASSLGSGTDTQYF	TGTGCCAGCAGTCTGGGCTCCGGCACAGATACGCAGTATTTT
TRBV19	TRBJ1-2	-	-	CASSISGEGEEGYTF	TGTGCCAGTAGTATTTCGGGGGAAGGGGAAGAGGGCTACACCTTC
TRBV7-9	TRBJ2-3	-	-	CASISGGSTDTQYF	TGTGCCAGCATCTCGGGCGGGAGCACAGATACGCAGTATTTT
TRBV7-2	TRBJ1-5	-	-	CASSLDPRRVGNQPQHF	TGTGCCAGCAGCTTAGACCCTAGGAGGGTCGGCAATCAGCCCCAGCATTTT
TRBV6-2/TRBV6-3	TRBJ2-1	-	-	CASSYGVAVIYEQFF	TGTGCCAGCAGTTACGGGGTAGCGGTCATCTATGAGCAGTTCTTC
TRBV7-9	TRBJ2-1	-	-	CASNSYAAGVEQFF	TGTGCCAGCAACTCCTACGCGGCCGGGGTTGAGCAGTTCTTC
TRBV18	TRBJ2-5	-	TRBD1	CASSPGQGTRKGTQYF	TGTGCCAGCTCACCGGGACAGGGGACCCGAAAAGGAACCCAGTACTTC
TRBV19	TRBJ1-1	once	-	CASSIAKGGIEAFF	TGTGCCAGTAGTATTGCTAAGGGAGGGATTGAAGCTTTCTTT
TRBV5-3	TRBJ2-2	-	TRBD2	CARSPCGRQNTGELFF	TGTGCCAGAAGCCCATGCGGGAGGCAGAACACCGGGGAGCTGTTTTTT
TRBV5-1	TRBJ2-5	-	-	CASSYLGQKGHQETQYF	TGCGCCAGCAGCTATCTGGGTCAAAAGGGACATCAAGAGACCCAGTACTTC
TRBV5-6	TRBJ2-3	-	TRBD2	CASSLGAGGSTDTQYF	TGTGCCAGCAGCTTGGGGGCGGGAGGGAGCACAGATACGCAGTATTTT
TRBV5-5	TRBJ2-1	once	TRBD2	CASSSSGRPLYNEQFF	TGTGCCAGCAGCTCAAGCGGGAGGCCCCTCTACAATGAGCAGTTCTTC
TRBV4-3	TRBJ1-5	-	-	CASSQDGRSNQPQHF	TGCGCCAGCAGCCAAGATGGCCGCAGCAATCAGCCCCAGCATTTT
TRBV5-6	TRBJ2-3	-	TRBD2	CASSLGLAGGYTQYF	TGTGCCAGCAGCTTGGGACTAGCGGGAGGATATACGCAGTATTTT
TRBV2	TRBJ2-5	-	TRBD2	CASEGISGRLETQYF	TGTGCCAGCGAGGGTATTAGCGGGAGGCTAGAGACCCAGTACTTC
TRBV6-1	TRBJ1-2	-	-	CASSEGMGSNYGYTF	TGTGCCAGCAGTGAAGGGATGGGGAGTAACTATGGCTACACCTTC
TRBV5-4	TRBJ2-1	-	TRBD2	CASSLSLAVYNEQFF	TGTGCCAGCAGCTTGAGCCTAGCGGTCTACAATGAGCAGTTCTTC
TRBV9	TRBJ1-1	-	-	CASSVSGVWNTEAFF	TGTGCCAGCAGCGTAAGCGGGGTCTGGAACACTGAAGCTTTCTTT